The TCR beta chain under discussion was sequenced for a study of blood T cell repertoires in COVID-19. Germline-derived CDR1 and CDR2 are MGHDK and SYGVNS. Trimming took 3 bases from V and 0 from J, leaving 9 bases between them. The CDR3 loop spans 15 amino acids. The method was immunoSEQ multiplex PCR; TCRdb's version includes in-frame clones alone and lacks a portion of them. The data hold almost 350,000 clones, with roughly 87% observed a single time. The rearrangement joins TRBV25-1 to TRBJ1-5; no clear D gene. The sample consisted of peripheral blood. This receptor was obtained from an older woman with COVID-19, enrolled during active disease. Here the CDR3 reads CASSEAGSSNQPQHF. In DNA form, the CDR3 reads TGTGCCAGCAGTGAGGCCGGGAGTAGCAATCAGCCCCAGCATTTT.